This T cell receptor beta chain was documented in a study of glioma-infiltrating T cells after dendritic cell vaccination. TCRB CDR3 was amplified from 2 ug genomic DNA or less. Clones were read by immunoSEQ multiplex PCR, and TCRdb kept only the in-frame ones, dropping some. Of approximately 100,000 clones listed, roughly 80% were seen once; the top ten hold around 12%. The CDR3 length is 16 residues. V dropped 7 bases and J dropped 3; count of bases not matched to a gene: 14. Per the germline V gene, CDR1 is LNHDA and CDR2 is SQIVND (reference sequence). Before vaccination, two weeks after the third vaccination, and at progression, PBMC were collected. Broader study findings: Higher TCR clonality did not directly relate to longer survival.

Comments on this clone: Its antigen is unidentified.

The chain couples TRBV19 to TRBJ2-7; 8 bases are shared with TRBD1. This TCR derives from a human donor with glioblastoma. The material sequenced was blood, taken before dendritic cell vaccination. The CDR3 loop is CASTVHSGGTGYEQYF. CDR3 in DNA: TGTGCCAGTACCGTTCACTCTGGGGGGACAGGCTACGAGCAGTACTTC.